This entry concerns a single TCR beta chain. Its antigen is not identified. This sample is part of a study of cytomegalovirus exposure and HLA in healthy donors. Study findings and constraints: The investigators catalogued 164 TCR beta chains as cytomegalovirus-associated.

Trimming cost V 6 bases and J 3 bases; bases outside gene matches: 7. CDR3 size: 16 residues. Germline CDR1 and CDR2: MNHEY and SMNVEV (reference sequence). 13 Jbeta primers and 60 Vbeta primers were used for the PCR. Only in-frame clones appear in the TCRdb table, and some are missing; sequencing was by immunoSEQ multiplex PCR. The sample includes approximately 160,000 clones, approximately 80% of them seen just once. The chain couples TRBV27 to TRBJ2-2, with TRBD2 matching 10 bases. The source of this sequence is a woman aged 18-29 years in good health and CMV-seronegative. Sequenced input: PBMCs. CDR3 in amino acids: CASRVHSGGYTGELFF. CDR3 DNA sequence: TGTGCCAGCAGGGTACATAGCGGGGGGTACACCGGGGAGCTGTTTTTT.